These T cell receptor beta chains were read from a single sample in a study of glioma-infiltrating T cells. TCRdb ran MiXCR on the multiplex PCR reads and lists one entry per CDR3 protein. The profile shows around 190,000 distinct CDR3 sequences, more than 25% of them singletons. Sequencing was done on a sample of glioma tissue, nonneoplastic brain tissue, or PBMCs (not recorded which). These receptors all come from a human donor with low-grade glioma or glioblastoma, undergoing nonglioma brain surgery, or in good health (not recorded which). Each CDR3 is given with its conserved first and last residue. D genes are given only for firm matches. Rows give clone size only sometimes, using once, few, many, or a class for an expanded clone.

j_call: TRBJ2-3
clone_size: .
d_call: .
v_call: TRBV5-4
cdr3_aa: CASSPQAARTDMQYF
cdr3_nt: TGTGCCAGCAGTCCCCAGGCGGCTCGGACAGATATGCAGTATTTT

j_call: TRBJ1-5
clone_size: many
d_call: TRBD1
v_call: TRBV4-1
cdr3_aa: CASSQDDRGTQPQHF
cdr3_nt: TGCGCCAGCAGCCAAGATGACAGGGGGACTCAGCCCCAGCATTTT

j_call: TRBJ1-1
clone_size: .
d_call: TRBD1
v_call: TRBV12-3/TRBV12-4
cdr3_aa: CASSTRQGSYTGAFF
cdr3_nt: TGTGCCAGCAGTACCCGACAGGGGAGCTACACTGGAGCTTTCTTT

j_call: TRBJ1-1
clone_size: .
d_call: .
v_call: TRBV7-9
cdr3_aa: CASSLHGGETEAFF
cdr3_nt: TGTGCCAGCAGCTTACACGGGGGAGAGACTGAAGCTTTCTTT

j_call: TRBJ2-1
clone_size: many
d_call: .
v_call: TRBV6-1
cdr3_aa: CASSSRIGDRPFF
cdr3_nt: TGTGCCAGCAGTTCCAGGATCGGGGACCGTCCGTTCTTC

j_call: TRBJ2-3
clone_size: many
d_call: TRBD2
v_call: TRBV6-1
cdr3_aa: CASTSSGNTDTQYF
cdr3_nt: TGTGCCAGCACGTCTAGCGGGAATACAGATACGCAGTATTTT

j_call: TRBJ1-2
clone_size: few
d_call: TRBD1
v_call: TRBV29-1
cdr3_aa: CSVEWRPGQGSYGYTF
cdr3_nt: TGCAGCGTTGAGTGGCGACCGGGACAGGGTTCCTATGGCTACACCTTC

j_call: TRBJ2-3
clone_size: .
d_call: .
v_call: TRBV12-3/TRBV12-4
cdr3_aa: CASNLGGSGTQYF
cdr3_nt: TGTGCCAGCAATTTAGGGGGTAGCGGGACGCAGTATTTT

j_call: TRBJ2-5
clone_size: many
d_call: TRBD2
v_call: TRBV15
cdr3_aa: CATSRDGTTKTPRETQYF
cdr3_nt: TGTGCCACCAGCAGAGATGGGACTACGAAAACCCCGAGGGAGACCCAGTACTTC

j_call: TRBJ2-5
clone_size: .
d_call: .
v_call: TRBV6-2/TRBV6-3
cdr3_aa: CASSYGPQETQYF
cdr3_nt: TGTGCCAGCAGTTATGGGCCCCAAGAGACCCAGTACTTC

j_call: TRBJ1-6
clone_size: once
d_call: .
v_call: TRBV20-1
cdr3_aa: CGAPNGGRDNSPLHF
cdr3_nt: TGCGGTGCTCCTAACGGGGGGCGGGATAATTCACCCCTTCACTTT

j_call: TRBJ1-6
clone_size: many
d_call: .
v_call: TRBV7-6
cdr3_aa: CASSARQEYNSPLHF
cdr3_nt: TGTGCCAGCAGCGCACGACAGGAGTATAATTCACCCCTCCACTTT

j_call: TRBJ1-1
clone_size: .
d_call: .
v_call: TRBV19
cdr3_aa: CASRYQIMNTEAFF
cdr3_nt: TGTGCCAGTAGATATCAGATCATGAACACTGAAGCTTTCTTT

j_call: TRBJ2-7
clone_size: many
d_call: TRBD2
v_call: TRBV20-1
cdr3_aa: CSARVSGTSVREQYF
cdr3_nt: TGCAGTGCTAGAGTCTCCGGGACTAGCGTTAGAGAGCAGTACTTC

j_call: TRBJ2-7
clone_size: many
d_call: .
v_call: TRBV19
cdr3_aa: CASSMRGGEQYF
cdr3_nt: TGTGCCAGTAGTATGAGGGGCGGCGAGCAGTACTTC

j_call: TRBJ1-2
clone_size: many
d_call: .
v_call: TRBV28
cdr3_aa: CASSSALYGYTF
cdr3_nt: TGTGCCAGCAGTTCTGCGCTCTATGGCTACACCTTC

j_call: TRBJ2-3
clone_size: many
d_call: .
v_call: TRBV19
cdr3_aa: CASSIDRASSTDTQYF
cdr3_nt: TGTGCCAGTAGTATAGATCGGGCGTCTAGCACAGATACGCAGTATTTT

j_call: TRBJ2-1
clone_size: .
d_call: .
v_call: TRBV5-1
cdr3_aa: CASSLEGEYYNEQFF
cdr3_nt: TGCGCCAGCAGCTTGGAGGGGGAGTACTACAATGAGCAGTTCTTC

j_call: TRBJ2-2
clone_size: few
d_call: .
v_call: TRBV3-1
cdr3_aa: CASVRDNGPGELFF
cdr3_nt: TGTGCCAGCGTCCGGGACAACGGACCCGGGGAGCTGTTTTTT

j_call: TRBJ2-1
clone_size: many
d_call: TRBD2
v_call: TRBV3-1
cdr3_aa: CASSQGLAIYNEQFF
cdr3_nt: TGTGCCAGCAGCCAGGGACTAGCGATCTACAATGAGCAGTTCTTC

j_call: TRBJ2-1
clone_size: many
d_call: .
v_call: TRBV28
cdr3_aa: CASSLDRGLGGDVKEFF
cdr3_nt: TGTGCCAGCAGTTTAGACAGGGGTTTGGGAGGGGACGTCAAAGAGTTCTTC

j_call: TRBJ2-3
clone_size: .
d_call: .
v_call: TRBV19
cdr3_aa: CASSSVDTQYF
cdr3_nt: TGTGCCAGCAGTAGTGTGGATACGCAGTATTTT

j_call: TRBJ2-1
clone_size: .
d_call: TRBD2
v_call: TRBV14
cdr3_aa: CASSQRTSGRFVKEQFF
cdr3_nt: TGTGCCAGCAGCCAACGCACCAGCGGGAGGTTTGTAAAGGAGCAGTTCTTC

j_call: TRBJ1-1
clone_size: .
d_call: .
v_call: TRBV5-1
cdr3_aa: CASSHSRTGNTEAFF
cdr3_nt: TGCGCCAGCAGTCATTCGAGGACGGGGAACACTGAAGCTTTCTTT

j_call: TRBJ2-7
clone_size: many
d_call: .
v_call: TRBV20-1
cdr3_aa: CSARDPSRNEQYF
cdr3_nt: TGCAGTGCTAGAGATCCGTCCAGAAACGAGCAGTACTTC

j_call: TRBJ2-5
clone_size: .
d_call: TRBD2
v_call: TRBV12-3/TRBV12-4
cdr3_aa: CASSWTSGTETQYF
cdr3_nt: TGTGCCAGCAGTTGGACTAGCGGGACCGAGACCCAGTACTTC

j_call: TRBJ1-4
clone_size: many
d_call: .
v_call: TRBV4-2
cdr3_aa: CASSPPKGSVNEKLFF
cdr3_nt: TGTGCCAGCAGCCCCCCTAAGGGCTCAGTTAATGAAAAACTGTTTTTT

j_call: TRBJ2-7
clone_size: few
d_call: .
v_call: TRBV19
cdr3_aa: CASSTWDNYEQYF
cdr3_nt: TGTGCCAGTAGTACCTGGGACAACTACGAGCAGTACTTC

j_call: TRBJ2-2
clone_size: .
d_call: .
v_call: TRBV10-3
cdr3_aa: CAISDLGGSNTGELFF
cdr3_nt: TGTGCCATCAGTGACTTGGGGGGTTCGAACACCGGGGAGCTGTTTTTT

j_call: TRBJ1-2
clone_size: many
d_call: TRBD1
v_call: TRBV7-2
cdr3_aa: CASSLGDRVGYTF
cdr3_nt: TGTGCCAGCAGCTTAGGGGACAGGGTTGGCTACACCTTC

j_call: TRBJ2-7
clone_size: few
d_call: .
v_call: TRBV5-1
cdr3_aa: CASSSQRNEQYF
cdr3_nt: TGCGCCAGCAGCTCACAACGCAACGAGCAGTACTTC

j_call: TRBJ2-5
clone_size: many
d_call: .
v_call: TRBV20-1
cdr3_aa: CSASSQGSVRETQYF
cdr3_nt: TGCAGTGCTTCCTCACAGGGCTCGGTTAGGGAGACCCAGTACTTC

j_call: TRBJ1-5
clone_size: many
d_call: TRBD1
v_call: TRBV10-3
cdr3_aa: CAITGQDNQPQHF
cdr3_nt: TGTGCCATCACCGGACAGGACAATCAGCCCCAGCATTTT

j_call: TRBJ1-5
clone_size: many
d_call: .
v_call: TRBV12-3/TRBV12-4
cdr3_aa: CASSLARAGQPQHF
cdr3_nt: TGTGCCAGCAGTTTAGCGCGGGCAGGCCAGCCCCAGCATTTT

j_call: TRBJ1-1
clone_size: once
d_call: .
v_call: TRBV6-2/TRBV6-3
cdr3_aa: CASSAGAMNTEALF
cdr3_nt: TGTGCCAGCAGTGCAGGGGCCATGAACACTGAAGCTTTATTT

j_call: TRBJ1-2
clone_size: few
d_call: .
v_call: TRBV5-1
cdr3_aa: CASSARVSGGYTF
cdr3_nt: TGCGCCAGCAGCGCCCGGGTTTCGGGTGGCTACACCTTC

j_call: TRBJ1-1
clone_size: many
d_call: .
v_call: TRBV12-3/TRBV12-4
cdr3_aa: CASSPTNTEAFF
cdr3_nt: TGTGCCAGCAGTCCCACAAACACTGAAGCTTTCTTT

j_call: TRBJ1-2
clone_size: .
d_call: .
v_call: TRBV27
cdr3_aa: CASISDNEYSYGYTF
cdr3_nt: TGTGCCAGCATTTCGGACAATGAGTATAGCTATGGCTACACCTTC

j_call: TRBJ1-2
clone_size: .
d_call: TRBD1
v_call: TRBV9
cdr3_aa: CASSTGTANYGYTF
cdr3_nt: TGTGCCAGCAGCACAGGGACAGCCAACTATGGCTACACCTTC

j_call: TRBJ2-3
clone_size: few
d_call: TRBD2
v_call: TRBV12-3/TRBV12-4
cdr3_aa: CASRVAGHTDTQYF
cdr3_nt: TGTGCCAGCAGGGTAGCGGGTCACACAGATACGCAGTATTTT

j_call: TRBJ2-5
clone_size: many
d_call: .
v_call: TRBV19
cdr3_aa: CASSTGDALETQYF
cdr3_nt: TGTGCCAGTAGTACAGGGGACGCGTTGGAGACCCAGTACTTC

j_call: TRBJ1-1
clone_size: many
d_call: .
v_call: TRBV6-1
cdr3_aa: CASTREGSQTEAFF
cdr3_nt: TGTGCCAGCACCCGAGAGGGGTCCCAGACCGAAGCTTTCTTT

j_call: TRBJ2-2
clone_size: .
d_call: TRBD2
v_call: TRBV4-2
cdr3_aa: CASSQDPGLAVTGELFF
cdr3_nt: TGTGCCAGCAGCCAGGATCCGGGACTAGCGGTCACCGGGGAGCTGTTTTTT

j_call: TRBJ1-2
clone_size: .
d_call: TRBD1
v_call: TRBV28
cdr3_aa: CDRLSIDRAYGYTF
cdr3_nt: TGTGACAGACTTTCCATCGACAGGGCTTATGGCTACACCTTC

j_call: TRBJ2-7
clone_size: .
d_call: .
v_call: TRBV3-1
cdr3_aa: CASSPNEGMDEQYF
cdr3_nt: TGTGCCAGCAGCCCAAACGAGGGAATGGACGAGCAGTACTTC

j_call: TRBJ1-1
clone_size: few
d_call: .
v_call: TRBV5-4
cdr3_aa: CASSLGGAMGTEAFF
cdr3_nt: TGTGCCAGCAGCTTGGGAGGGGCCATGGGTACTGAAGCTTTCTTT

j_call: TRBJ2-7
clone_size: many
d_call: TRBD2
v_call: TRBV20-1
cdr3_aa: CSAAPSGGTPHEQYF
cdr3_nt: TGCAGTGCTGCCCCTAGCGGGGGAACCCCCCACGAGCAGTACTTC

j_call: TRBJ2-7
clone_size: many
d_call: TRBD2
v_call: TRBV19
cdr3_aa: CASSNGIAGGYEQYF
cdr3_nt: TGTGCCAGTAGTAATGGCATAGCGGGAGGATACGAGCAGTACTTC

j_call: TRBJ1-5
clone_size: many
d_call: TRBD1
v_call: TRBV27
cdr3_aa: CASSRTTGGVGQPQHF
cdr3_nt: TGTGCCAGCAGCCGGACCACAGGGGGCGTGGGTCAGCCCCAGCATTTT